Below, 4 T cell receptor beta chains from the same sample are listed, as sequenced in a study of blood T cell repertoires in COVID-19. Some clones are missing from TCRdb's copy, which holds only in-frame ones; the method was immunoSEQ multiplex PCR. The table has hundreds of thousands of clones, 85% seen once. The sequenced material came from peripheral blood. These receptor sequences come from a human donor in a cohort sampled during active COVID-19.

The J gene is TRBJ1-6, the V gene TRBV7-2; D uncertain. Trimming left V 6 bases short and J 9 bases short, with 15 bases between. The CDR3 runs to 14 residues. Per the germline V gene, CDR1 is SGHTA and CDR2 is FQGNSA. The CDR3 is CASSWPGSGSPLHF. In nucleotides, the CDR3 is TGTGCCAGCAGTTGGCCCGGGTCGGGTTCACCCCTCCACTTT.

This chain links TRBV7-9 with TRBJ1-5; D might be TRBD1 (6 bases). V was pared by 5 bases and J by 7 bases, with 12 bases between. Looked up from germline, CDR1 is SEHNR and CDR2 is FQNEAQ (reference sequence). This CDR3 contains 13 residues. Here the CDR3 DNA reads TGTGCCAGCAGCCCACAGGGAGGGCAGCCCCAGCATTTT. It encodes CASSPQGGQPQHF. The variable domain in full, with the rest retrieved from reference TRBV7-9 and TRBJ1-5, is DTGVSQNPRHKITKRGQNVTFRCDPISEHNRLYWYRQTLGQGPEFLTYFQNEAQLEKSRLLSDRFSAERPKGSFSTLEIQRTEQGDSAMYLCASSPQGGQPQHFGDGTRLSIL.

This chain uses TRBV7-3 with TRBJ1-5; possibly TRBD1 for D (5 bases). There are 13 residues in the CDR3. Germline V lookup: CDR1 SGHTA, CDR2 FQGTGA. Deletions cut 4 bases from V and 9 bases from J, with 13 bases between. The CDR3 loop is CASSSTGGSPQHF. The DNA of the CDR3 is TGTGCCAGCAGCTCGACCGGGGGTTCGCCCCAGCATTTT.

CDR3: CASSLAPRDPKDTQYF. For the CDR3, the DNA is TGTGCCAGCAGCTTAGCCCCCCGGGATCCAAAAGATACGCAGTATTTT. The chain employs TRBV7-9 and TRBJ2-3; possibly TRBD2 for D (5 bases). Germline V gene sequence: CDR1 SEHNR, CDR2 FQNEAQ (reference sequence). The length of the CDR3 is 16 residues. The V end lost 0 bases, the J end lost 5 bases, and 15 bases lay between the germline ends.